These 31 T cell receptor beta chains share one sample of origin, sequenced in a study of CD8+CD57+ T cells in acquired aplastic anemia. The template for TCR beta VDJ and CDR3 sequence profiling was genomic DNA. TCRdb independently ran MiXCR on the reads; one entry per CDR3 protein. The sample comprises 150,000 to 200,000 distinct CDR3 sequences, 63% of which are singletons, and 45% rests with the top ten. Input material: sorted CD4+, CD8+, or CD8+CD57+ T cells (not recorded which) from PBMCs. These receptor sequences come from a human donor in good health.

The chain links TRBV20-1 to TRBJ2-5, with 12 bases matching TRBD2. The J segment lost 4 bases and the V segment lost 2 bases, leaving 2 bases of the junction unmatched. This CDR3 spans 14 amino acids. Germline V CDR1 and CDR2: DFQATT, SNEGSKA (reference sequence). The DNA of the CDR3 is TGCAGTGCTAGACCACTAGCGGGAGGAGAGACCCAGTACTTC. Translating it yields CSARPLAGGETQYF.

The sample holds a few counts of this clonotype. The gene calls are TRBV7-2 and TRBJ1-6, with D tentatively TRBD1 (6 bases). Germline V lookup: CDR1 SGHTA, CDR2 FQGNSA. Trimming stripped 1 base from V and 10 bases from J, with 14 bases between. The CDR3 has 15 residues. The CDR3 here is CASSLVGGVGSPLHF. The CDR3 coding sequence is TGTGCCAGCAGCTTAGTAGGGGGGGTAGGATCACCCCTCCACTTT. The full variable domain, in which reference TRBV7-2 and TRBJ1-6 provide the parts outside the CDR3, is GAGVSQSPSNKVTEKGKDVELRCDPISGHTALYWYRQSLGQGLEFLIYFQGNSAPDKSGLPSDRFSAERTGGSVSTLTIQRTQQEDSAVYLCASSLVGGVGSPLHFGNGTRLTVT.

J is TRBJ2-5 and V is TRBV20-1, with TRBD1 as a possible D gene (6 bases). This CDR3 has 14 residues. Germline V gene sequence: CDR1 DFQATT, CDR2 SNEGSKA (reference sequence). V was pared by 3 bases and J by 4 bases, with 15 bases between. As DNA, the CDR3 is TGCAGTGCTAGGGGGGCCAGTGATGCAGAGACCCAGTACTTC. It is translated as CSARGASDAETQYF.

This clonotype was detected only a few times. The CDR3 reads CASSEIAGGDEQYF. The DNA of the CDR3 is TGCGCCAGCAGTGAGATCGCAGGAGGGGACGAGCAGTACTTC. This chain links TRBV10-1 with TRBJ2-7; possibly TRBD2 for D (6 bases). The germline V and J ends were trimmed by 2 bases and 5 bases, with 13 bases remaining between them. The CDR3 is 14 amino acids. The germline gives CDR1 WNHNN, CDR2 SYGVQD (reference sequence).

Remarks on this clonotype: Being one base from a much bigger clone, this may be a read error. The genes are TRBV4-1 and TRBJ1-4, with D possibly TRBD1 on 6 matching bases. CDR1 is MGHRA and CDR2 is YSYEKL in the germline V gene. The CDR3 has 15 amino acids. DNA for the CDR3: TGCGCCAGCAGCCGCTTACAGGGTCAAAGGGAGGAACTGTCTTTT. Protein: CASSRLQGQREELSF.

The CDR3 DNA is TGTGCCAGCAGCGTAGTAACAGGGGTGGCCGGGGAGCTGTTTTTT. As protein: CASSVVTGVAGELFF. The chain recombines TRBV9 with TRBJ2-2, with 7 bases fitting TRBD1. Germline assignment: CDR1 SGDLS and CDR2 YYNGEE. V was clipped by 0 bases and J by 6 bases; unmatched bases: 5. The CDR3 spans 15 residues.

The rearrangement joins TRBV5-6 to TRBJ1-4; possible D gene TRBD1, 6 bases. V dropped 0 bases and J dropped 14 bases, with 17 bases sitting between them. Germline assignment: CDR1 SGHDT and CDR2 YYEEEE. This CDR3 region has 14 residues. The CDR3 loop is CASSLGTDVRYLFF. The CDR3 DNA reads TGTGCCAGCAGCTTGGGGACAGACGTGCGGTATCTGTTTTTT.

This clonotype was seen at least ten times. V usage is TRBV24-1 and J usage is TRBJ2-1; 7 nucleotides align to TRBD2. CDR3 length: 15 residues. The J segment lost 6 bases and the V segment lost 7 bases, leaving 11 bases of the junction unmatched. In germline, CDR1 is KGHDR, CDR2 SFDVKD. The DNA for the CDR3 is TGTGCCACCAGATCAGGAAGGGACTACCTCAATGAGCAGTTCTTC. This codes for CATRSGRDYLNEQFF.

V is TRBV7-3 and J is TRBJ2-6; unclear D gene. Deletions cut 3 bases from V and 0 bases from J, with 6 bases between. This CDR3 region has 15 residues. Germline values: CDR1 SGHTA, CDR2 FQGTGA. In DNA form, the CDR3 reads TGTGCCAGCAGCTTCGGCCTCTCTGGGGCCAACGTCCTGACTTTC. As protein: CASSFGLSGANVLTF.

The gene calls are TRBV7-6 and TRBJ2-5, with 8 bases matching TRBD1. Trimming at V came to 3 bases and at J to 4 bases, leaving 7 bases not matched to a gene. Per the germline V gene, CDR1 is SGHVS and CDR2 is FNYEAQ. The CDR3 consists of 15 residues. CDR3 sequence: CASSLGPQGAETQYF. DNA of the CDR3: TGTGCCAGCAGCTTGGGTCCGCAGGGGGCAGAGACCCAGTACTTC. Looking up the rest from reference TRBV7-6 and TRBJ2-5 gives the full variable domain: GAGVSQSPRYKVTKRGQDVALRCDPISGHVSLYWYRQALGQGPEFLTYFNYEAQQDKSGLPNDRFSAERPEGSISTLTIQRTEQRDSAMYRCASSLGPQGAETQYFGPGTRLLVL.

The chain combines TRBV7-9 with TRBJ1-1; D is ambiguous. This CDR3 has 12 amino acids. Germline CDR1 reads SEHNR; CDR2 reads FQNEAQ (reference sequence). The V gene lost 4 bases and the J gene lost 8 bases, with 11 bases spanning the gap. Here the CDR3 reads CASSSIVEEAFF. CDR3 DNA: TGTGCCAGCAGCTCGATAGTAGAGGAAGCTTTCTTT.

This clonotype was found many times. The gene calls are TRBV6-5 and TRBJ2-5; a possible D gene is TRBD1 (6 bases). The CDR3 extends over 15 amino acids. Germline loops: CDR1 MNHEY, CDR2 SVGAGI. The V end lost 0 bases, the J end lost 6 bases, and 14 bases lay between the germline ends. The CDR3 region has the DNA TGTGCCAGCAGTTACTCGATCCAGGGGATTAAGACCCAGTACTTC. Its translation: CASSYSIQGIKTQYF.

For the CDR3, the DNA is TGTGCCATCAACCCCCAGCGGGGGGCGAACACCGGGGAGCTGTTTTTT. This gives the protein CAINPQRGANTGELFF. The V and J genes are TRBV10-3 and TRBJ2-2, with TRBD2 matching over 9 bases. The CDR3 has 16 amino acids. Trimming at V came to 7 bases and at J to 0 bases, leaving 6 bases not matched to a gene. CDR1 and CDR2 from the germline V gene are ENHRY and SYGVKD.

This clonotype was detected many times. V gene TRBV9 combines with J gene TRBJ2-1; D is perhaps TRBD1 (6 bases). The V gene's germline CDR1 is SGDLS and CDR2 YYNGEE. The CDR3 is 15 residues long. Trimming left V 0 bases short and J 3 bases short, with 10 bases between. In DNA, the CDR3 is TGTGCCAGCAGCGTAGAAGGACAGAGCTACAATGAGCAGTTCTTC. It encodes CASSVEGQSYNEQFF.

V and J are TRBV5-4 and TRBJ2-7, with D tentatively TRBD2 (5 bases). Trimming shortened V by 0 bases and J by 7 bases, and 17 bases separated the two germline ends. The CDR3 loop spans 15 amino acids. Germline-derived CDR1 and CDR2 are SGHNT and YYREEE (reference sequence). The CDR3 reads CASSLASTTRREQYF. Here the CDR3 DNA reads TGTGCCAGCAGCTTGGCCTCAACGACACGGAGGGAGCAGTACTTC. The full variable domain, in which reference TRBV5-4 and TRBJ2-7 provide the parts outside the CDR3, is ETGVTQSPTHLIKTRGQQVTLRCSSQSGHNTVSWYQQALGQGPQFIFQYYREEENGRGNFPPRFSGLQFPNYSSELNVNALELDDSALYLCASSLASTTRREQYFGPGTRLTVT.

This chain uses TRBV20-1 with TRBJ2-7, with D possibly TRBD1 on 6 matching bases. Germline CDR1 reads DFQATT; CDR2 reads SNEGSKA (reference sequence). The length of the CDR3 is 13 residues. The V gene lost 6 bases and the J gene lost 0 bases, with 12 bases spanning the gap. The CDR3 reads CSAQGGNSYEQYF. The CDR3 coding sequence is TGCAGTGCCCAAGGGGGAAACTCCTACGAGCAGTACTTC.

The CDR3 protein is CSANREPAGYTF. Written as DNA, the CDR3 is TGCAGTGCTAACAGGGAGCCGGCTGGCTACACCTTC. The V call is TRBV20-1, the J call TRBJ1-2; TRBD1 might be the D (6 bases). The germline V gene has CDR1 DFQATT and CDR2 SNEGSKA (reference sequence). The CDR3 contains 12 residues. Trimming removed 4 bases from V and 7 bases from J, with 13 bases in between.

The gene calls are TRBV7-9 and TRBJ2-1; 7 bases are shared with TRBD2. Germline V gene lookup returns CDR1 SEHNR and CDR2 FQNEAQ (reference sequence). This CDR3 is built from 15 residues. V lost 7 bases to trimming and J lost 2 bases; unmatched junction nucleotides: 8. CDR3: CASTPGGGTYNEQFF. The DNA of the CDR3 is TGTGCCAGCACCCCAGGCGGGGGTACCTACAATGAGCAGTTCTTC.

The rearrangement joins TRBV20-1 to TRBJ1-5, with 8 nucleotides matching TRBD1. This CDR3 is 15 amino acids long. Per germline, CDR1 DFQATT and CDR2 SNEGSKA (reference sequence). V dropped 1 base and J dropped 11; count of bases not matched to a gene: 13. The CDR3 DNA reads as TGCAGTGCTAGAGCCGCAGGGGGCTTTCAATCAGCCCAGCATTTT. This sequence encodes CSARAAGGFQSAQHF.

This clonotype has ten or more counts. V gene TRBV7-6 combines with J gene TRBJ2-2; D is uncertain. V dropped 1 base and J dropped 4 bases, with 4 bases sitting between them. The CDR3 consists of 13 residues. CDR1 is SGHVS, CDR2 FNYEAQ, per germline. The CDR3 loop is CASSLEFTGELFF. The CDR3 nucleotides are TGTGCCAGCAGCTTAGAGTTCACCGGGGAGCTGTTTTTT.

This clonotype was detected many times. J is TRBJ2-7 and V is TRBV29-1; possibly TRBD2 for D (5 bases). The CDR3 totals 13 residues. V was pared by 7 bases and J by 2 bases, with 15 bases between. From germline, CDR1 is SQVTM and CDR2 ANQGSEA. The CDR3 is CSAAGIGTYEQYF. CDR3 in DNA: TGCAGCGCTGCCGGGATTGGGACCTACGAGCAGTACTTC.

The chain combines TRBV29-1 with TRBJ2-1; D gene ambiguous. Trimming removed 4 bases from V and 8 bases from J, with 12 bases in between. CDR3 size: 12 residues. CDR1 is SQVTM and CDR2 is ANQGSEA in the germline V gene. The DNA of the CDR3 is TGCAGCGTTGGAGGTAGCAGCGATGAGCAGTTCTTC. Translating it yields CSVGGSSDEQFF.

There are a few counts of this clonotype. V is TRBV20-1 and J is TRBJ2-7, with D perhaps being TRBD1 or TRBD2 (9 bases each). Deletions cut 1 base from V and 3 bases from J, with 19 bases between. This CDR3 is 16 amino acids long. Germline V lookup: CDR1 DFQATT, CDR2 SNEGSKA (reference sequence). CDR3 sequence: CSARVPLAGQGYEQYF. The CDR3 bases are TGCAGTGCTAGAGTTCCTCTAGCGGGACAGGGCTACGAGCAGTACTTC.

This chain connects TRBV20-1 to TRBJ2-1; no definite D call. Germline V gene lookup returns CDR1 DFQATT and CDR2 SNEGSKA (reference sequence). CDR3 length: 11 amino acids. The germline V and J ends were trimmed by 4 bases and 6 bases, with 7 bases remaining between them. The CDR3, as DNA: TGCAGTGCTATCTGGGGCAATGAGCAGTTCTTC. Protein product: CSAIWGNEQFF.

V gene TRBV6-5 combines with J gene TRBJ2-1; 10 bases line up with TRBD2. The CDR3 spans 16 residues. V lost 5 bases to trimming and J lost 2 bases; unmatched junction nucleotides: 6. Looked up from germline, CDR1 is MNHEY and CDR2 is SVGAGI. CDR3 amino acids: CASSVRSGGAYNEQFF. DNA of the CDR3: TGTGCCAGCAGTGTCAGAAGCGGGGGGGCCTACAATGAGCAGTTCTTC.

In nucleotides, the CDR3 is TGCAGTGCTACGGACAGGGGGCCGCGAGGCTACACCTTC. It translates to CSATDRGPRGYTF. The rearrangement joins TRBV20-1 to TRBJ1-2; the match to TRBD1 covers 11 bases. Germline CDR1 is DFQATT and CDR2 is SNEGSKA (reference sequence). The CDR3 extends over 13 amino acids. The V and J ends lost 4 bases and 8 bases, in that order; junction bases with no gene match: 6.

Here the CDR3 DNA reads TGCAGTGCTGAGAGGGGGGCGGGGAACACTGAAGCTTTCTTT. Its translation: CSAERGAGNTEAFF. The V gene is TRBV20-1, the J gene TRBJ1-1, with D perhaps matching TRBD1 (6 bases). The germline CDR1 and CDR2 sequences are DFQATT and SNEGSKA (reference sequence). The CDR3 spans 14 residues. V dropped 5 bases and J dropped 1 base, with 14 bases sitting between them.

The rearrangement uses TRBV20-1 and TRBJ2-6; 9 bases are a match to TRBD1. From germline, CDR1 is DFQATT and CDR2 SNEGSKA (reference sequence). There are 14 residues in the CDR3. Trimming removed 6 bases from V and 4 bases from J; junction bases left unmatched: 4. This CDR3 is CSARTGAGANVLTF. DNA for the CDR3: TGCAGTGCCCGGACAGGGGCAGGGGCCAACGTCCTGACTTTC.

This clonotype was seen a few times. This chain uses TRBV6-5 with TRBJ2-1, with 8 bases fitting TRBD2. Germline V lookup: CDR1 MNHEY, CDR2 SVGAGI. The CDR3 covers 19 residues. After removal of 5 bases from V and 3 bases from J, the junction contained 18 bases not matched to a gene. The CDR3 DNA reads TGTGCCAGCAGTCCTCCCCCCACCGGGACTAGGGGGAACTACAATGAGCAGTTCTTC. Translated, it gives CASSPPPTGTRGNYNEQFF.

This clonotype was detected ten times or more. The chain carries TRBV4-2 and TRBJ2-7; 10 bases agree with TRBD2. The CDR3 covers 15 residues. V lost 2 bases and J lost 3; bases outside the gene matches: 4. The V gene's germline CDR1 is LGHNA and CDR2 YNFKEQ. CDR3 DNA sequence: TGTGCCAGCAGCCAAACGGCTAGCGGGGGCTACGAGCAGTACTTC. This sequence encodes CASSQTASGGYEQYF.

This clonotype was detected ten times or more. The V call is TRBV5-5, the J call TRBJ2-1; 10 bases match TRBD2. J gave up 8 bases and V 0 bases, and 11 bases lay outside the gene matches. The CDR3 extends over 17 amino acids. Germline V gene lookup returns CDR1 SGHKS and CDR2 YYEKEE (reference sequence). CDR3 nucleotide sequence: TGTGCCAGCAGCTTGGAGGTAGCTAGCGGGAGTACCCATGAGCAGTTCTTC. It codes for CASSLEVASGSTHEQFF.